This T cell receptor (beta chain) came from a study of early T cells in non-severe SARS-CoV-2 infection (dated by TCRdb to about 2021). Study-level background: TCR sequencing used bulk RNA from unsorted whole blood, so alpha and beta chains could not be paired.

The CDR3, from cysteine to phenylalanine, totals 14 residues. The sequence is cut down to CDR3 DNA, 42 bases in frame from base 1. A distance of 9 bases separates the germline ends of V and J, which lose 0 bases and 5 bases respectively. From a lookup of the germline V gene, CDR1 and CDR2 are SGHTS and YDEGEE. This clonotype was detected ten times or more. Its target antigen remains unknown. No quality values exist for individual bases; no much larger clone is one base distant. The investigation overall reported the following: VDJdb matching was skewed toward anti-spike CD8 responses and likely underestimated virus-specific expansions by missing private and CD4 specificities.

Libraries were made using 5' RACE. The reads were generated on a NextSeq 500. The TCR library protocol attached unique molecular identifiers to individual cDNA molecules to correct for sequencing error and PCR bias. Both TCR alpha and beta chains were sequenced, and tight co-correlation was observed between alpha and beta sequence abundances in each sample. The original methods were these. V gene, J gene and CDR3 annotation of TCR sequences was performed with Decombinator V4. TCRs were defined as expanded if a significant change between any two time points was detected under a Poisson model with p below 0.0001. TCR abundances were normalised to the total number of TCRs sequenced in each sample and reported as counts per million. MAIT TCRs were defined by TRAV1-2 paired with TRAJ12, TRAJ20 or TRAJ33, and iNKT TCRs by TRAV10 paired with TRAJ18. A search of VDJdb, accessed on 1 November 2021, was run for TCRs annotated to CMV, EBV and SARS-CoV-2, with TCRs annotated for multiple antigens excluded. TCRdb trimmed public reads at Q25 via fastp, called clones via MiXCR and kept in-frame beta chains. Here each entry gathers all rows of one CDR3 protein and keeps the most common genes and DNA. TCRdb assigned the V and J calls; the authors' analysis was not used. The sample yields tens of thousands of distinct CDR3 sequences; 7.5% to 9.5% were counted once. 4% to 5% of the sample is held by the ten biggest clonotypes.

Set within a cohort of healthcare workers in London, UK, this nested case-control study involved weekly PCR testing of nasopharyngeal swabs along with blood sampling. Between 23 and 31 March 2020, the week of the UK lockdown, healthcare workers were enrolled and then followed up weekly for as long as 16 weeks. The sequenced material came from whole blood. The chain uses TRBV5-8 and TRBJ1-3, with no confidently assigned D gene. The TCR originated in an adult who was a healthcare worker with PCR-confirmed SARS-CoV-2 infection or an uninfected control (not recorded which). The nucleotides read TGTGCCAGCAGCTTGGAAGGGTTTAGAAACACCATATATTTT. Its translation is CASSLEGFRNTIYF.